Here is one TCR beta chain with its context. Between the trimmed V and J ends, which lost 7 bases and 6 bases, there was a span of 7 bases. Germline assignment: CDR1 SGHTA and CDR2 FQGTGA. The CDR3 loop spans 12 amino acids. The data originate from a study of T cell changes during pregnancy in multiple sclerosis. Clones were read by immunoSEQ multiplex PCR, and TCRdb kept only the in-frame ones, dropping some. Of about 31,000 clones in the sample, around 88% are singletons; the top ten hold around 0.78%. The specimen was CD4+ T cells from peripheral blood mononuclear cells, collected in the first trimester of pregnancy. This chain uses TRBV7-3 with TRBJ1-6, with D unclear. The TCR was taken from a female donor in good health, enrolled as a control in a pregnancy study. The chain's CDR3 is CASKDINSPLHF. The CDR3 nucleotides read TGTGCCAGCAAAGACATTAATTCACCCCTCCACTTT.